Listed below are T cell receptor beta chains from one sample, sequenced in a study of CD4+ T cells in melanoma. This table comes from immunoSEQ multiplex PCR, and its TCRdb copy is limited to in-frame clones, with some not included. Here the sample spans roughly 10,000 clones, roughly two thirds being singletons. Input material: cells from a culture (not recorded whether cultured in vitro). These receptors were taken from a human donor with melanoma. CDR3s include the opening cysteine and the closing phenylalanine or tryptophan. The D gene is left open where the match is weak. A clone size is listed for some rows: how often the clone was seen (once, few, many), or a class if it is expanded.

clone size,CDR3 length,V gene,J gene,D gene,CDR3 DNA,CDR3 protein
.,12,TRBV5-1,TRBJ1-1,.,TGCGCCAGTTCTTCCTCACGCGCTGAAGCTTTCTTT,CASSSSRAEAFF
.,14,TRBV27,TRBJ2-3,.,TGTGCCAGCAGTTTAGAAAGGGTTACAGATACGCAGTATTTT,CASSLERVTDTQYF
.,16,TRBV7-9,TRBJ2-3,.,TGTGCCAGCAGACAAAAGACAGTTTCTAGCACAGATACGCAGTATTTT,CASRQKTVSSTDTQYF
once,15,TRBV19,TRBJ1-5,.,TGTGCCAGTACCACCCGGCGAGGAGACAGTCAGCCCCAGCATTTT,CASTTRRGDSQPQHF
.,11,TRBV5-6,TRBJ2-5,.,TGTGCCAGCAGCATAAGGGAGACCCAGTACTTC,CASSIRETQYF
.,17,TRBV19,TRBJ2-2,.,TGTGCCAGTAGTATAATCCGGGACGCATCGAACACCGGGGAGCTGTTTTTT,CASSIIRDASNTGELFF
.,12,TRBV6-1,TRBJ1-5,.,TGTGCCAGCAGGCCAGGGAATCAGCCCCAGCATTTT,CASRPGNQPQHF
.,13,TRBV19,TRBJ2-7,.,TGTGCCAGTACCAGGACAGTATACTACGAGCAGTACTTC,CASTRTVYYEQYF
few,15,TRBV11-2,TRBJ2-3,.,TGTGCCAGCGCCTCAACCAGGGCAGGGACGGATACGCAGTATTTT,CASASTRAGTDTQYF
.,16,TRBV7-9,TRBJ2-3,TRBD2,TGTGCCAGCAGCTTAGCAGTCCTAGCGGAGGTGGATACGCAGTATTTT,CASSLAVLAEVDTQYF
.,14,TRBV5-6,TRBJ1-1,.,TGTGCCAGCAGCGTGACCCCGGTGGGGACTGAAGCTTTCTTT,CASSVTPVGTEAFF
.,16,TRBV5-5,TRBJ2-7,.,TGTGCCAGCAGTCCGGGGTGGGCAGTAAGGGGTTACGAGCAGTACTTC,CASSPGWAVRGYEQYF
.,16,TRBV4-1,TRBJ1-1,.,TGCGCCAGCAGCCCCGGGCCGTTAATCGGCGCCACTGAAGCTTTCTTT,CASSPGPLIGATEAFF
.,14,TRBV4-2,TRBJ1-6,.,TGTGCCAGCAGCCTGACAGGTTTCAATTCACCCCTCCACTTT,CASSLTGFNSPLHF
.,15,TRBV2,TRBJ1-1,TRBD1,TGTGCCAGCAGGACACAGGGGGTTATGAACACTGAAGCTTTCTTT,CASRTQGVMNTEAFF
.,12,TRBV5-6,TRBJ1-2,TRBD1,TGTGCCAGCAGCTGGACAGGGGCCGGCTACACCTTC,CASSWTGAGYTF
.,15,TRBV5-4,TRBJ1-2,.,TGTGCCAGCAGCCGATGGGGGGGAGGCGGCTATGGCTACACCTTC,CASSRWGGGGYGYTF
.,13,TRBV7-8,TRBJ2-3,.,TGTGCCAGCAGCTTTGCCACGGCAGATACGCAGTATTTT,CASSFATADTQYF
.,15,TRBV7-8,TRBJ1-2,.,TGTGCCAGCAGCTTATTGGGGCGGACAGACTATGGCTACACCTTC,CASSLLGRTDYGYTF
.,14,TRBV6-5,TRBJ2-1,TRBD1,TGTGCCAGCAGGGGGACAGGGCGGTCCGGTGAGCAGTTCTTC,CASRGTGRSGEQFF
.,16,TRBV10-1,TRBJ2-5,TRBD1,TGCGCCAGCAGTGAGGGGCAGGGGGTTACGCAAGAGACCCAGTACTTC,CASSEGQGVTQETQYF
.,16,TRBV4-1,TRBJ1-2,.,TGCGCCAGCAGCCCCTCACAAGGACAAGCTAACTATGGCTACACCTTC,CASSPSQGQANYGYTF
.,17,TRBV4-1,TRBJ2-2,TRBD2,TGCGCCAGTACTAGAGCGGGGGACCCGTCGAACACCGGGGAGCTGTTTTTT,CASTRAGDPSNTGELFF
once,11,TRBV6-6,TRBJ1-5,.,TGTGCCAGCGAGGGGAATCAGCCCCAGCATTTT,CASEGNQPQHF
.,15,TRBV7-6,TRBJ2-2,.,.,CASPSGQGWGRGAVF
.,13,TRBV6-5,TRBJ1-2,.,TGTGCCAGTCGCCTTGTAGGGGGGAACGGCTACACCTTC,CASRLVGGNGYTF
.,14,TRBV19,TRBJ1-5,.,TGTGCCAGTTCCTTGGTCCCTGAGGGCCAGCCCCAGCATTTT,CASSLVPEGQPQHF
.,16,TRBV7-3,TRBJ2-7,TRBD2,TGTGCCAGCAGCGTCAGTAGCGGGGGGGATAACTACGAGCAGTACTTC,CASSVSSGGDNYEQYF
.,14,TRBV14,TRBJ1-6,.,TGTGCCAGCAGCCAAGAAAGGAGCGGTTCACCCCTCCACTTT,CASSQERSGSPLHF
.,14,TRBV29-1,TRBJ2-3,TRBD1,TGCAGCGTTGAAGTGGGTCAGGGGGCAGATACGCAGTATTTT,CSVEVGQGADTQYF
few,14,TRBV19,TRBJ1-1,.,TGTGCCAGTAGTATAGGGATGCTTAACACTGAAGCTTTCTTT,CASSIGMLNTEAFF
medium-sized,13,TRBV5-1,TRBJ1-4,.,TGCGCCAGCAGCTTGATTGGCTTGGGAGGGCTGTTTTTT,CASSLIGLGGLFF
once,14,TRBV14,TRBJ1-2,.,TGTGCCAGCAGCCAAATGGTCGGGGGCCTAGGCTACACCTTC,CASSQMVGGLGYTF
.,15,TRBV6-5,TRBJ1-1,.,TGTGCCAGCAGCCAAGGGGGGGGATGGAACACTGAAGCTTTCTTT,CASSQGGGWNTEAFF
.,13,TRBV19,TRBJ1-1,.,TGTGCCAGTAGTATCGGGAGGAACACTGAAGCTTTCTTT,CASSIGRNTEAFF
few,13,TRBV19,TRBJ1-1,.,TGTGCCAGTAGTAGCGGACTGAACACTGAAGCTTTCTTT,CASSSGLNTEAFF
.,14,TRBV18,TRBJ1-2,.,TGTGCCAGCTCAATCCAAACCCGGTCGGGGAGCTACACCTTC,CASSIQTRSGSYTF
few,13,TRBV10-1,TRBJ1-6,.,TGCGCCAGCAGTGAGCAGCCGAATTCACCCCTCCACTTT,CASSEQPNSPLHF
.,13,TRBV4-2,TRBJ1-4,.,TGTGCCAGCAGCCAAGGGAGAGAGGAAAAACTGTTTTTT,CASSQGREEKLFF
few,15,TRBV2,TRBJ1-4,.,TGTGCCAGCAGGGCAGGCGGGGGTAAGAATGAAAAACTGTTTTTT,CASRAGGGKNEKLFF
few,15,TRBV14,TRBJ1-2,.,TGTGCCAGCAGCCCACGACTGGAATCCGTAATGGGCTACACCTTC,CASSPRLESVMGYTF
.,11,TRBV29-1,TRBJ2-1,.,TGCAGCGGCGGACGGACCAATGAGCAGTTCTTC,CSGGRTNEQFF
.,16,TRBV6-5,TRBJ2-3,TRBD2,TGTGCCAGCAGTTACGGAGCGGGGGTCCCCACAGATACGCAGTATTTT,CASSYGAGVPTDTQYF
few,14,TRBV10-3,TRBJ2-7,TRBD1,TGTGCCATGGGCCGGGACAGGGGGCCCTACGAGCAGTACTTC,CAMGRDRGPYEQYF
.,16,TRBV7-2,TRBJ2-2,TRBD1,TGTGCCAGCAGCCCCGGGGGACAGGGGCCCACCGGGGAGCTGTTTTTT,CASSPGGQGPTGELFF
.,14,TRBV6-5,TRBJ2-7,.,TGTGCCAGCAGTCGTACCCGCACTAAGTACGAGCAGTACTTC,CASSRTRTKYEQYF